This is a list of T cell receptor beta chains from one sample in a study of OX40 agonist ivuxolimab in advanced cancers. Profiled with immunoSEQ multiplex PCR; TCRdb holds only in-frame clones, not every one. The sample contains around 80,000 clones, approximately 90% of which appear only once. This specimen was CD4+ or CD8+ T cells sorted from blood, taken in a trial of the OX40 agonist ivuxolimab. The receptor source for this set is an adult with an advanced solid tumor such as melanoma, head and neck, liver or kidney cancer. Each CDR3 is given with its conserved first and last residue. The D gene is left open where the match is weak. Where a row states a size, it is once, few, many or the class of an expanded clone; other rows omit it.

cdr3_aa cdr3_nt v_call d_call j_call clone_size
CASSRGRKNTEAFF TGTGCCAGCAGCCGGGGACGGAAGAACACTGAAGCTTTCTTT TRBV14 NA TRBJ1-1 few
CASSLSARTTEAFF TGCGCCAGCAGCTTGTCGGCCAGGACCACTGAAGCTTTCTTT TRBV5-1 NA TRBJ1-1 NA
CASGTRPTGELFF TGCGCCAGTGGGACCCGGCCCACCGGGGAGCTGTTTTTT TRBV10-2 NA TRBJ2-2 NA
CASSQGRGPEGEAFF TGCGCCAGCAGCCAAGGGAGAGGGCCTGAGGGTGAAGCTTTCTTT TRBV4-1 NA TRBJ1-1 NA
CSVAGGGFSTDTQYF TGCAGCGTAGCCGGGGGGGGATTTAGCACAGATACGCAGTATTTT TRBV29-1 TRBD2 TRBJ2-3 NA
CASSRGDSGNTIYF TGTGCCAGCAGCCGTGGTGACTCTGGAAACACCATATATTTT TRBV7-2 NA TRBJ1-3 NA
CASSLGVSGYGYTF TGTGCCAGCAGCTTGGGTGTCTCAGGTTATGGCTACACCTTC TRBV5-6 NA TRBJ1-2 NA
CASSSIQGRPQHF TGTGCCAGCAGCTCTATACAGGGAAGGCCCCAGCATTTT TRBV7-6 NA TRBJ1-5 NA
CASRPGTGLSPLHF TGTGCCAGCAGGCCCGGGACAGGGCTTTCACCCCTCCACTTT TRBV2 TRBD1 TRBJ1-6 NA
CASSPTGPANTQYF TGTGCCAGCAGCCCGACAGGGCCAGCTAATACGCAGTATTTT TRBV5-4 TRBD1 TRBJ2-3 NA
CASSDSGLSGHEQYF TGTGCCAGCAGCGATAGCGGACTATCTGGTCACGAGCAGTACTTC TRBV11-2 NA TRBJ2-7 NA
CASSSKQRGFGYTF TGTGCCAGCAGTTCCAAACAGCGTGGGTTTGGCTACACCTTC TRBV27 NA TRBJ1-2 NA
CASSPTFRDEQYF TGTGCCAGCTCCCCGACCTTCCGTGACGAGCAGTACTTC TRBV18 NA TRBJ2-7 NA
CAWRGDRGPDTQYF TGTGCCTGGAGGGGGGACAGGGGGCCAGATACGCAGTATTTT TRBV30 TRBD1 TRBJ2-3 NA
CASAGGPNEQFF TGTGCCAGTGCGGGAGGGCCTAATGAGCAGTTCTTC TRBV19 TRBD2 TRBJ2-1 NA
CASSEASGNEQYF TGTGCCAGCAGTGAAGCGTCAGGGAACGAGCAGTACTTC TRBV2 NA TRBJ2-7 NA
CASSSGSRAGVSGELFF TGCGCCAGCAGCTCGGGTAGCCGGGCGGGAGTCTCCGGGGAGCTGTTTTTT TRBV5-1 TRBD2 TRBJ2-2 NA
CASSNERLGFGYTF TGTGCCAGCAGTAACGAACGGTTAGGCTTCGGCTACACCTTC TRBV6-1 NA TRBJ1-2 NA
CASSPTHGLAGGLYNEQFF TGTGCCAGCAGTCCTACTCACGGACTAGCGGGAGGTTTGTACAATGAGCAGTTCTTC TRBV28 TRBD2 TRBJ2-1 NA
CASQGGGNTIYF TGTGCCAGCCAGGGGGGCGGAAACACCATATATTTT TRBV28 TRBD1 TRBJ1-3 NA
CATSRDRGPNSHEQYF TGTGCCACCAGCAGAGATAGGGGACCGAACTCACACGAGCAGTACTTC TRBV15 NA TRBJ2-7 NA
CASSWGQGTEAFF TGCGCCAGCAGCTGGGGACAGGGCACTGAAGCTTTCTTT TRBV5-1 TRBD1 TRBJ1-1 NA
CASSLSNGVSYTF TGCGCCAGCAGCTTGTCCAACGGGGTAAGCTACACCTTC TRBV5-1 NA TRBJ1-2 once
CASSLLGGAAGGRDTQYF TGTGCCAGCAGCTTGTTGGGGGGAGCGGCAGGGGGCAGAGATACGCAGTATTTT TRBV5-6 TRBD1 TRBJ2-3 NA
CASSHPDTQETQYF TGTGCCAGCAGCCATCCGGACACCCAAGAGACCCAGTACTTC TRBV11-1 NA TRBJ2-5 NA
CAWTTQGDTQYF TGTGCCTGGACCACACAGGGAGATACGCAGTATTTT TRBV30 NA TRBJ2-3 NA
CASMRRNEQFF TGTGCCAGCATGCGGAGGAATGAGCAGTTCTTC TRBV2 NA TRBJ2-1 NA
CASSRDGYTEAFF TGCGCCAGCAGCCGGGACGGGTACACTGAAGCTTTCTTT TRBV5-1 NA TRBJ1-1 NA
CASRLGALYGYTF TGTGCCAGCCGCCTCGGGGCCCTCTATGGCTACACCTTC TRBV27 NA TRBJ1-2 NA
CASSSDSFPTDTQYF TGTGCCAGCAGCTCAGACTCATTCCCCACAGATACGCAGTATTTT TRBV11-2 NA TRBJ2-3 NA
CASSTRDRSYGYTF TGTGCCAGTAGTACCAGGGACAGGAGCTATGGCTACACCTTC TRBV19 TRBD1 TRBJ1-2 once
CATARGTDTQYF TGTGCCACTGCTAGGGGCACAGATACGCAGTATTTT TRBV28 NA TRBJ2-3 NA
CASSSPTSGGTDTQYF TGTGCCAGCAGCTCGCCGACTAGCGGAGGGACAGATACGCAGTATTTT TRBV5-4 TRBD2 TRBJ2-3 NA
CASSIDTEKLFF TGTGCCAGTAGTATAGATACAGAAAAACTGTTTTTT TRBV19 NA TRBJ1-4 NA
CASSSAVGGPNEQFF TGTGCCAGCAGCTCGGCGGTAGGAGGGCCCAATGAGCAGTTCTTC TRBV13 NA TRBJ2-1 NA
CASRMWGSNSPLHF TGTGCCAGCAGGATGTGGGGGAGTAATTCACCCCTCCACTTT TRBV5-5 NA TRBJ1-6 NA
CASSLTSADSGEAFF TGTGCCAGCAGCTTAACGTCAGCCGACAGCGGTGAAGCTTTCTTT TRBV7-6 NA TRBJ1-1 NA
CASSRTDGDEKLFF TGCGCCAGCAGCCGGACAGATGGAGACGAAAAACTGTTTTTT TRBV5-1 NA TRBJ1-4 NA
CASSSLPTGLFRHQPQHF TGTGCCAGCAGTTCCCTCCCGACAGGGCTGTTTCGGCATCAGCCCCAGCATTTT TRBV27 TRBD1 TRBJ1-5 NA
CASSLYYNTDTQYF TGTGCCAGCAGTTTGTACTACAACACAGATACGCAGTATTTT TRBV27 NA TRBJ2-3 NA
CASRRDGTNQPQHF TGTGCCAGCAGGAGGGACGGAACAAATCAGCCCCAGCATTTT TRBV2 NA TRBJ1-5 NA
CASSFSAGKDEQYF TGTGCCAGCAGCTTCTCAGCGGGGAAGGACGAGCAGTACTTC TRBV7-2 TRBD2 TRBJ2-7 NA
CASSGNGRVAEQYF TGCGCCAGCAGCGGAAACGGGAGAGTGGCCGAGCAGTACTTC TRBV5-1 NA TRBJ2-7 NA
CASSPEPGQGQYGYTF TGCGCCAGCAGCCCTGAACCGGGACAGGGCCAGTATGGCTACACCTTC TRBV5-1 TRBD1 TRBJ1-2 NA
CASSSLAPTGETQYF TGTGCCAGCAGCTCTCTAGCCCCGACCGGGGAGACCCAGTACTTC TRBV7-8 NA TRBJ2-5 NA
CASSQDSARDGNSNQPQHF TGCGCCAGCAGCCAAGATTCAGCAAGGGATGGCAATAGCAATCAGCCCCAGCATTTT TRBV4-1 NA TRBJ1-5 NA
CASSEAAERSFF TGTGCCAGCAGCGAAGCGGCCGAGAGGTCTTTCTTT TRBV6-1 NA TRBJ1-1 NA
CASRRGQVRVETQYF TGTGCCAGCAGAAGGGGACAGGTCCGGGTTGAGACCCAGTACTTC TRBV7-9 TRBD1 TRBJ2-5 NA
CASSNKTPGDTEAFF TGTGCCAGCAGCAATAAAACCCCAGGCGACACTGAAGCTTTCTTT TRBV21-1 NA TRBJ1-1 NA
CASREQYNSPLHF TGTGCCAGTAGGGAACAGTATAATTCACCCCTCCACTTT TRBV19 NA TRBJ1-6 NA
CASSTEGNTEAFF TGTGCCAGCAGTACGGAGGGGAACACTGAAGCTTTCTTT TRBV2 NA TRBJ1-1 NA
CASSGGLYGYTF TGTGCCAGCAGTGGGGGACTATATGGCTACACCTTC TRBV25-1 NA TRBJ1-2 NA
CASSLAVAGGPFDTQYF TGCGCCAGCAGCTTGGCGGTAGCGGGAGGGCCCTTTGATACGCAGTATTTT TRBV5-1 TRBD2 TRBJ2-3 NA
CASRLAGSTDTQYF TGTGCCAGTAGACTAGCGGGGAGCACAGATACGCAGTATTTT TRBV19 TRBD2 TRBJ2-3 NA
CASSRNRRGGNTIYF TGTGCCAGCAGTCGGAACCGAAGGGGTGGAAACACCATATATTTT TRBV28 NA TRBJ1-3 NA